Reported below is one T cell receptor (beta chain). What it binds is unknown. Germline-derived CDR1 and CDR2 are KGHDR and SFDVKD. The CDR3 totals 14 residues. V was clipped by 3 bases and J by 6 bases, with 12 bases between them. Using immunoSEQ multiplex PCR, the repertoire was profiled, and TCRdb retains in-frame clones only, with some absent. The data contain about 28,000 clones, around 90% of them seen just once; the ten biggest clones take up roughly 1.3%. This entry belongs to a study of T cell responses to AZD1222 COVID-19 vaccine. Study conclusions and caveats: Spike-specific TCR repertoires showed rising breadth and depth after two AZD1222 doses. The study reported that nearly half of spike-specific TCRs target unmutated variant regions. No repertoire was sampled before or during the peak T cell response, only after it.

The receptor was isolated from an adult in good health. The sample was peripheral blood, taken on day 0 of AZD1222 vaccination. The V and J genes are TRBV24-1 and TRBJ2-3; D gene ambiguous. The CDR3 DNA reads TGTGCCACCAGTGATCGGACCTTAACGGATACGCAGTATTTT. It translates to CATSDRTLTDTQYF.